This T cell receptor beta chain comes out of a study of Tregs in tolerant kidney transplant recipients (dated by TCRdb to between 2018 and 2021). Broadly, across the study: TCRbeta sequencing was used in the study to identify donor-specific regulatory T cells before combined kidney and bone marrow transplantation, and the identified cells were then tracked after transplant. Results the study describes overall, beyond this receptor: Donor-specific Treg expansion was found to exceed global Treg expansion in tolerant patients, suggesting antigen-driven rather than nonspecific expansion. Because the study included only a small number of patients, the results must be confirmed in larger populations and under other immunosuppression protocols. PCR primers changed over time for some patients, so nucleotide-level comparison across those patients' samples was not possible. Expanding Tregs with activated donor B cells appeared to identify the most biologically relevant and donor-specific TCRbeta repertoire. Biological reproducibility was not directly assessed, although technical replication error appeared to be minimal.

About this clone itself: What this receptor recognizes is not known. Base qualities were left out, and no much larger clone turns up one base away.

CDR1 and CDR2, looked up from the germline V gene (reference sequence), are MNHEY and SMNVEV. Spanning cysteine to phenylalanine, the CDR3 consists of 16 amino acids. CDR3 DNA is the only sequence kept; it has 48 bases, read in frame from the first base. The junction shows trimming of 5 bases on V and 3 bases on J, and the gene matches do not reach 6 bases of it. For TCRbeta CDR3 sequencing, genomic DNA was extracted from sorted cells using the QIAGEN DNeasy Blood and Tissue Kit. Through immunoSEQ, high-throughput TCRbeta CDR3 sequencing was done commercially, including PCR amplification with internal controls and bias correction. For the original study's pipeline: Unique productive TCRbeta sequences were defined by CDR3 nucleotide sequence where primers matched, and otherwise by CDR3 amino acid sequence together with Vbeta and Jbeta genes. Sorting error was corrected by removing sequences shared between sorted populations at a frequency ratio of 2:1 or less, and the remaining shared sequences were assigned to the higher population. Donor-reactive sequences were defined as at least 5-fold expanded in CFSE-low cells versus unstimulated cells, with frequency of at least 0.01% in CFSE-low cells. Repertoire divergence was quantified by Jensen-Shannon divergence using the top 100 TCRbeta sequences ranked by frequency. For samples with multiple sequencing runs, sorting error was corrected separately for each run before the runs were pooled. As stored in TCRdb, this immuneACCESS dataset retains in-frame rearrangements with V and J assigned. A fraction of the clones does not appear; measured against another copy, unresolved V genes explain less than half of the discrepancy, and the remainder lacks a known reason. The V and J calls and clone size were taken over from that table, and D and trimming were inferred from the DNA. The sample table lists 50,000 or so clones, over 85% of them with a count of one. Jointly, the top ten make up around 15% of the sample.

The transplants used related donors with nonmyeloablative bone marrow transplantation, and mixed chimerism in the human trials was transient. Thawed PBMCs were FACS-sorted into unstimulated Tregs (CD4+CD25+CD127-), CD4+ non-Tregs (CD4+CD25-), CD4 cells and CD8 cells. The patients were a few recipients of combined kidney and bone marrow transplants from the ITN036ST trial, and samples were available only from these trial subjects. Healthy control blood was separated into PBMCs by Ficoll density gradient and cryopreserved, and patient PBMCs were collected both before and after transplant. The sequencing used CD8+ T cells from blood (PBMCs), collected 12 months after the transplant. The chain is encoded by TRBV27 joined to TRBJ2-7; TRBD2 aligns with 14 central bases. This receptor was obtained from a human patient who received a combined kidney and bone marrow transplant. After a transplant, not all T cells may be the patient's own; some may come from the graft donor. For the CDR3, the sequence is CASSPVGLAGVYEQYF. The DNA sequence reads TGTGCCAGCAGTCCCGTGGGACTAGCGGGGGTCTACGAGCAGTACTTC.